Listed here are 20 T cell receptor beta chains from one sample, sequenced in a study of T cells in Graves' hyperthyroidism and ophthalmopathy. RNA transcripts were the template for amplifying TCR beta CDR3 regions. First-round RT-PCR targeting the TCR CDR3 was performed with the HTBI primer set. A single record per CDR3 protein comes from TCRdb applying MiXCR to the multiplex PCR reads. The data hold hundreds of thousands of distinct CDR3 sequences, with roughly 22% observed a single time. Sequenced material: blood. Receptors were obtained from a man aged 30 to 45 with Graves' ophthalmopathy.

This clonotype showed up just a few times. V usage is TRBV6-1 and J usage is TRBJ1-5; tentative D call: TRBD1 (5 bases). V was shortened by 6 bases and J by 3 bases, with 15 bases between the two germline ends. Germline V gives CDR1 MNHNS, CDR2 SASEGT. The CDR3 spans 15 residues. Here the CDR3 reads CASSWKQGANQPQHF. The DNA for the CDR3 is TGTGCCAGCAGCTGGAAGCAGGGCGCCAATCAGCCCCAGCATTTT.

This clonotype was counted many times. This chain uses TRBV12-3 or TRBV12-4 with TRBJ2-7; a weak D match, TRBD2 (6 bases). The CDR3 contains 15 residues. V lost 6 bases, J lost 0 bases, and 15 bases lay in between. The CDR3 region has the DNA TGTGCCAGCAGCCTGAAGGGGACTCCCTCCTACGAGCAGTACTTC. Its protein is CASSLKGTPSYEQYF.

The table lists this clonotype with many counts. The genes are TRBV11-2 and TRBJ2-2; D possibly corresponds to TRBD2 (6 bases). Germline loops: CDR1 SGHAT, CDR2 FQNNGV. The CDR3 spans 15 residues. The V and J ends lost 6 bases and 2 bases respectively, with 13 bases between them. The CDR3 loop is CASRRGRQNTGELFF. In DNA form, the CDR3 reads TGTGCCAGCAGGCGAGGGAGGCAAAACACCGGGGAGCTGTTTTTT.

The chain has TRBV5-1 and TRBJ2-5; 10 bases fit TRBD1. The CDR3 spans 17 residues. V lost 0 bases and J lost 1; bases outside the gene matches: 6. In germline, CDR1 is SGHRS, CDR2 YFSETQ. CDR3 region: CASSLGGWTGGQETQYF. CDR3 coding DNA: TGCGCCAGCAGCTTGGGCGGTTGGACAGGGGGCCAAGAGACCCAGTACTTC.

The chain combines TRBV6-1 with TRBJ2-7, with 8 nucleotides matching TRBD2. Germline CDR1 MNHNS, CDR2 SASEGT. V shed 8 bases, J shed 4 bases, and the junction held 10 bases outside the gene matches. The CDR3 is 14 amino acids. The CDR3 sequence is CASCTSGGRYEQYF. CDR3 in DNA: TGTGCCAGCTGCACTAGCGGAGGAAGGTACGAGCAGTACTTC.

For the CDR3, the DNA is TGTGCCAGCAGTGAACCCGGCGGGGTTGGCTATGGCTACACCTTC. Protein: CASSEPGGVGYGYTF. This chain links TRBV2 with TRBJ1-2; D is unresolved. CDR3 length: 15 amino acids. V was trimmed by 2 bases and J by 4 bases, leaving 14 bases between them. Germline V gene lookup returns CDR1 SNHLY and CDR2 FYNNEI.

This clonotype showed up many times. The chain carries TRBV18 and TRBJ1-4; D might be TRBD1 (6 bases). This CDR3 is 15 amino acids long. The V gene's germline CDR1 is KGHSH and CDR2 LQKENI. V shed 3 bases and J shed 0 bases, with 8 bases lying between them. The CDR3 sequence is CASSPQGTTNEKLFF. CDR3 nucleotides: TGTGCCAGCTCACCTCAGGGGACAACTAATGAAAAACTGTTTTTT.

V gene TRBV13 combines with J gene TRBJ1-1; 10 positions match TRBD1. Unmatched junction bases numbered 5, after V lost 0 bases and J lost 10 bases. Per the germline V gene, CDR1 is PRHDT and CDR2 is FYEKMQ (reference sequence). The CDR3 spans 14 residues. In DNA form, the CDR3 reads TGTGCCAGCAGCTTAGGGACAGGGGGCGTGGGAGCTTTCTTT. It encodes CASSLGTGGVGAFF.

This clonotype was counted at least ten times. The J gene is TRBJ2-5, the V gene TRBV2, with 11 bases identical to TRBD2. The CDR3 is 16 amino acids. Germline V gives CDR1 SNHLY, CDR2 FYNNEI. The V gene end was trimmed by 1 base and the J gene end by 5 bases; junction bases not matched to a gene: 6. The DNA for the CDR3 is TGTGCCAGCAGTGAAGGTAGCGGGAGGGCCCGGGAGACCCAGTACTTC. This encodes CASSEGSGRARETQYF.

The V call is TRBV28, the J call TRBJ1-5, with a tentative D call TRBD1 (6 bases). CDR3 length equals 15 residues. V dropped 3 bases and J dropped 6 bases, with 15 bases sitting between them. Germline-derived CDR1 and CDR2 are MDHEN and SYDVKM. CDR3 sequence reads: CASSFGQGFRQPQHF. As DNA, the CDR3 is TGTGCCAGCAGTTTTGGGCAGGGGTTCCGTCAGCCCCAGCATTTT.

The chain has TRBV29-1 and TRBJ1-1; D call uncertain. V was cut by 4 bases and J by 7 bases, with 7 bases left in between. CDR1 SQVTM and CDR2 ANQGSEA come from the germline V gene. This CDR3 has 10 amino acids. The CDR3 region is CSVGTYEAFF. DNA for the CDR3: TGCAGCGTTGGAACCTATGAAGCTTTCTTT. The full variable domain, in which reference TRBV29-1 and TRBJ1-1 provide the parts outside the CDR3, is SAVISQKPSRDICQRGTSLTIQCQVDSQVTMMFWYRQQPGQSLTLIATANQGSEATYESGFVIDKFPISRPNLTFSTLTVSNMSPEDSSIYLCSVGTYEAFFGQGTRLTVV.

This clonotype showed up just a few times. This chain connects TRBV11-2 to TRBJ2-1; 8 nucleotides match TRBD2. The CDR3 spans 17 residues. Losses at the gene ends were 5 bases for V and 2 bases for J; bases not matched to a gene: 11. Germline CDR1 is SGHAT and CDR2 is FQNNGV. The CDR3 DNA follows: TGTGCCAGCAGCCCTAATCCCGGGACTAGGCCCTACAATGAGCAGTTCTTC. Encoded protein: CASSPNPGTRPYNEQFF.

The table lists this clonotype with many counts. V usage is TRBV20-1 and J usage is TRBJ1-5; D might be TRBD1 (5 bases). Germline lookup yields CDR1 DFQATT and CDR2 SNEGSKA (reference sequence). V shed 4 bases and J shed 2 bases, with 9 bases lying between them. The CDR3 loop spans 13 amino acids. CDR3 coding DNA: TGCAGTGCTATCGGGGGAGGCAATCAGCCCCAGCATTTT. Its translation is CSAIGGGNQPQHF.

A few counts support this clonotype. The V call is TRBV28, the J call TRBJ2-7; 7 bases match TRBD2. This CDR3 region has 16 residues. Germline V gene data show CDR1 as MDHEN and CDR2 as SYDVKM. With 7 bases clipped from V and 4 bases from J, the junction kept 16 bases outside the gene matches. The CDR3: CASTPHARELWYEQYF. CDR3 nucleotides: TGTGCCAGCACCCCCCACGCGCGGGAGTTATGGTACGAGCAGTACTTC.

J is TRBJ1-2 and V is TRBV12-3 or TRBV12-4, with 7 bases that match TRBD1. This CDR3 is built from 14 residues. V shed 5 bases and J 8 bases; nucleotides not matched to a gene: 11. This CDR3 reads CASSNQQGFGGYTF. CDR3 in DNA: TGTGCCAGCAGTAATCAACAGGGGTTTGGGGGCTACACCTTC.

This clonotype was found a few times. The rearrangement uses TRBV15 and TRBJ2-5, with D perhaps TRBD1 (6 bases). CDR1 is LNHNV and CDR2 is YYDKDF in the germline V gene (reference sequence). V gave up 2 bases and J gave up 1 base, with 11 bases separating them. This CDR3 spans 15 amino acids. The CDR3 nucleotides are TGTGCCACCAGCAGATACAGGGAGTCCCAAGAGACCCAGTACTTC. Translated: CATSRYRESQETQYF.

The rearrangement joins TRBV28 to TRBJ1-5; a possible D gene is TRBD1 (5 bases). Germline V lookup: CDR1 MDHEN, CDR2 SYDVKM. The CDR3 has 14 residues. The V end was cut by 5 bases, the J end by 6 bases, with 14 bases between. This CDR3 is CASSPYQGTQPQHF. In nucleotides, the CDR3 is TGTGCCAGCAGTCCATACCAGGGAACTCAGCCCCAGCATTTT.

The chain combines TRBV6-2 or TRBV6-3 with TRBJ1-1; 8 nucleotides line up with TRBD1. The CDR3 sequence is 14 residues long. V shed 8 bases and J 4 bases; nucleotides not matched to a gene: 9. Germline-derived CDR1 and CDR2 are MNHEY and SVGEGT. CDR3 nucleotides: TGTGCCAGCCGGGCAGGGGGCGGCGGCACTGAAGCTTTCTTT. Translated, it gives CASRAGGGGTEAFF.

The V and J genes are TRBV20-1 and TRBJ2-5, with D maybe TRBD1 (5 bases). The CDR3 contains 14 residues. Germline V lookup: CDR1 DFQATT, CDR2 SNEGSKA (reference sequence). V lost 3 bases and J lost 3, with 14 bases in between. In DNA form, the CDR3 reads TGCAGTGCTAGGGACATTCACTTGGAAGAGACCCAGTACTTC. It translates to CSARDIHLEETQYF.

This clonotype showed up many times. The chain has TRBV9 and TRBJ2-3; the D is unclear. Trimming left V 0 bases short and J 6 bases short, with 8 bases between. Germline CDR1 reads SGDLS; CDR2 reads YYNGEE. The CDR3 is 13 residues long. The CDR3 sequence is CASSVGLTDTQYF. The CDR3 DNA sequence: TGTGCCAGCAGCGTAGGCCTTACTGATACGCAGTATTTT.